The 7 T cell receptor beta chains presented below share a single source sample, sequenced in a study of cytomegalovirus exposure and HLA in healthy donors. A multiplex PCR was run with 60 Vbeta primers and 13 Jbeta primers. Data came from immunoSEQ multiplex PCR; TCRdb stores just in-frame clones and leaves some out. The sample has over 130,000 clones, around 80% seen once. The specimen was PBMCs. The receptors stem from a man in his forties in good health and CMV-seronegative.

This sequence joins TRBV18 and TRBJ2-2; perhaps TRBD2 as D (7 bases). The CDR3 has 18 residues. Trimming stripped 4 bases from V and 0 bases from J, with 18 bases between. Germline values: CDR1 KGHSH, CDR2 LQKENI. Written as DNA, the CDR3 is TGTGCCAGCTCACACAGGGTAGGTAGCGGGCCGAACACCGGGGAGCTGTTTTTT. Its translation is CASSHRVGSGPNTGELFF.

The chain uses TRBV2 and TRBJ1-1; 8 positions agree with TRBD1. The CDR3 is 17 amino acids. Trimming removed 8 bases from V and 3 bases from J; junction bases left unmatched: 17. Germline-derived CDR1 and CDR2 are SNHLY and FYNNEI. The CDR3 nucleotides are TGTGCCAGCGAACTCCCGACAGGGGCGGCGGGGGACACTGAAGCTTTCTTT. Amino acids: CASELPTGAAGDTEAFF.

This clone has more than one count but fewer than ten. This rearrangement joins TRBV21-1 to TRBJ2-1; the D call in the table, TRBD2, was not verified against the DNA. TRBV21-1 is a recognized pseudogene. The CDR3 runs to 15 residues. The CDR3 nucleotides are TGTGCCAGCAGCAGAGCGGCGGGGGCCACGGATGAGCAGTTCTTC. It is translated as CASSRAAGATDEQFF.

The chain carries TRBV11-2 and TRBJ2-2; 11 nucleotides line up with TRBD1. Germline values: CDR1 SGHAT, CDR2 FQNNGV. The CDR3 length is 17 residues. J gave up 7 bases and V 1 base, and 8 bases lay outside the gene matches. The CDR3 sequence is CASSLVFGQGASGELFF. CDR3 sequence (DNA): TGTGCCAGCAGCTTAGTCTTTGGACAGGGGGCCAGCGGGGAGCTGTTTTTT. Looking up the rest from reference TRBV11-2 and TRBJ2-2 gives the full variable domain: EAGVAQSPRYKIIEKRQSVAFWCNPISGHATLYWYQQILGQGPKLLIQFQNNGVVDDSQLPKDRFSAERLKGVDSTLKIQPAKLEDSAVYLCASSLVFGQGASGELFFGEGSRLTVL.

The gene calls are TRBV4-2 and TRBJ1-6; 9 bases agree with TRBD1. V shed 5 bases and J 8 bases; nucleotides not matched to a gene: 7. The CDR3 contains 15 residues. Per germline, CDR1 LGHNA and CDR2 YNFKEQ. CDR3 nucleotides: TGTGCCAGCAGCAACACACAGGGGGCTGATTCACCCCTCCACTTT. It codes for CASSNTQGADSPLHF.

The chain recombines TRBV12-5 with TRBJ2-5, with 16 nucleotides matching TRBD2. Per germline, CDR1 LGHNT and CDR2 FRNRAP. The CDR3 runs 15 residues. V trimming: 7 bases; J trimming: 4 bases; junction bases outside the gene matches: 3. The CDR3 nucleotides read TGTGCTAGTGTTGGGACTAGCGGGAGGGGAGAGACCCAGTACTTC. Translation gives CASVGTSGRGETQYF.

The chain employs TRBV6-5 and TRBJ2-7, with 9 bases lining up with TRBD1. Germline CDR1 is MNHEY and CDR2 is SVGAGI. The CDR3 extends over 14 amino acids. Unmatched junction bases numbered 7, after V lost 6 bases and J lost 4 bases. CDR3 in DNA: TGTGCCAGCAGACCCGACAGGGGGAGATACGAGCAGTACTTC. It yields the protein CASRPDRGRYEQYF.